The T cell receptor beta chain described here comes from a study of blood T cells in healthy people across ages (dated by TCRdb to between 2014 and 2016). For the wider study: In model experiments, template switching captured roughly one uniquely barcoded TCR beta cDNA molecule for every two T cells. The study measured age-related changes in TCR beta repertoire diversity using deep sequencing normalized with unique cDNA molecular identifiers. Four age groups were formed from the donors: young (average approximately 15 years), middle-aged (roughly 38), aged (62) and long-lived (more than 75). To avoid experimental bias, donors of different ages were distributed randomly across sequencing lanes. The study analyzed two additional independent replicas of 1 million unique cDNA reads from the same blood draw for two donors, one aged 18 to 30 and one aged 80 or older. General study outcomes and caveats: Since profiling was done on bulk unsorted PBMCs, naive and antigen-experienced compartments could not be conclusively compared. Compared with the aged group, more naive CD4+ T cells, fewer expanded clones and increased TCR diversity were shown by the long-lived group, suggesting age selection. The percentage of naive T cells measured by flow cytometry correlated strongly with observed TCR beta diversity. Estimates of total diversity based on one million sequenced T cells were regarded as lower bounds and as underestimates. Observed TCR beta diversity per million T cells fell roughly linearly with age, and a significant reduction was already apparent by age approximately 41. The CMV infection status of donors was not known, potentially confounding age-related changes in expanded clonotypes.

The approximately 39 donors, aged roughly 6 to 100 years, were systemically healthy Caucasian individuals from Russia. Each donor gave about 9.2 milliliters of peripheral blood, drawn into EDTA-treated Vacutainer tubes. PBMCs were isolated by Ficoll-Paque density-gradient centrifugation, with at least 7 million obtained per sample. Trizol reagent was used to extract total RNA from the PBMCs, yielding at least 5.5 micrograms per sample. Naive CD45RAhigh/CD27high T cell percentages were measured by flow cytometry on a PBMC aliquot from every donor. Library generation was performed with 5' RACE. This sample was sequenced with an Illumina HiSeq 2500. A second PCR of about 7 to 12 cycles was performed with a sample-barcoded 5' primer and a J-beta primer mix. Each TCR beta cDNA molecule received a unique molecular identifier from a template-switch 5' adaptor carrying 12 random nucleotides. Each sample yielded at least 3 million CDR3-containing paired-end reads. The Mint cDNA synthesis kit, primed by a TRBC-specific oligonucleotide, was used to synthesize first-strand cDNA from all RNA. After uracil-DNA glycosylase treatment, a first 18-cycle PCR used universal primers M1SS and BC2_uni_R on all cDNA. Under the source paper's analysis protocol: For normalization, 1 million high-quality reads, each with a distinct molecular identifier, were randomly selected from each sample. Reads with shared molecular identifiers were discarded instead of being binned into consensus sequences. MiTCR, set to a Q25 quality threshold and the strictest error-elimination algorithm, was used for CDR3 identification, clonotype clustering and error correction. A nonparametric unseen species model using Euler transformation provided a lower-bound estimate of total TCR beta diversity. TCRdb itself trimmed the public reads at Q25 with fastp, ran MiXCR and retained productive beta chains. CDR3 protein duplicates are merged, each entry listing the most common genes and DNA. Clone size and V and J calls follow TCRdb, not the original study. The sample table records about 780,000 distinct CDR3 sequences; about half of these occur just once. The top ten clonotypes cover 15% to 20% of the sample.

Of note for this clonotype: Its antigen is currently not known. No much larger clonotype is one base removed from it; base qualities were not supplied.

Taken from the germline V gene, the CDR1 and CDR2 loops are SQVTM and ANQGSEA. From cysteine to phenylalanine, the CDR3 is 12 amino acids long. Only CDR3 DNA is held: 36 bases, read in frame from base 1. Between the V and J ends, shortened by 3 bases and 5 bases respectively, the junction contains 11 bases. This clonotype originated in a man older than 75 in good health. The chain joins TRBV29-1 to TRBJ2-7, with TRBD1 perhaps the D gene, on 5 matching bases. Sequencing was done on a sample of blood. The CDR3 region reads CSVEVRADEQYF. The nucleotide sequence reads TGCAGCGTTGAGGTCAGGGCGGACGAGCAGTACTTC.